The 14 T cell receptor beta chains below come from one sample, sequenced in a study of blood T cell repertoires in COVID-19. Measured with immunoSEQ multiplex PCR; TCRdb has only the in-frame clones, and not every one. The repertoire holds about 57,000 clones, with about nine tenths as singletons. Sequenced sample: peripheral blood. The source is a man aged 60 to 69 with acute or convalescent COVID-19.

This clone was recorded only once. The V and J genes are TRBV7-9 and TRBJ1-2; D is possibly TRBD1 (5 bases). Trimming stripped 5 bases from V and 2 bases from J, with 9 bases between. This CDR3 comprises 13 residues. CDR1 SEHNR and CDR2 FQNEAQ come from the germline V gene (reference sequence). This CDR3 reads CASSPTDNYGYTF. CDR3 nucleotides: TGTGCCAGCAGCCCGACAGACAACTATGGCTACACCTTC.

This clone is labeled medium-sized. This sequence joins TRBV4-2 and TRBJ1-2, with TRBD1 matching 8 bases. V lost 3 bases to trimming and J lost 3 bases; unmatched junction nucleotides: 9. Germline-derived CDR1 and CDR2 are LGHNA and YNFKEQ. This CDR3 has 16 residues. The CDR3 region is CASSHPRGLWDYGYTF. Here the CDR3 DNA reads TGTGCCAGCAGCCACCCCAGGGGGCTCTGGGACTATGGCTACACCTTC.

The chain has TRBV18 and TRBJ2-1; 12 positions agree with TRBD2. V trimming: 3 bases; J trimming: 10 bases; junction bases outside the gene matches: 4. This CDR3 has 14 amino acids. Germline V gene data show CDR1 as KGHSH and CDR2 as LQKENI. The CDR3 spells CASSPGLAGREQFF. CDR3 nucleotide sequence: TGTGCCAGCTCACCGGGACTAGCGGGTCGAGAGCAGTTCTTC.

The chain recombines TRBV19 with TRBJ2-1; 8 nucleotides align to TRBD2. Trimming cost V 8 bases and J 10 bases; bases outside gene matches: 13. The CDR3 spans 14 residues. Germline-derived CDR1 and CDR2 are LNHDA and SQIVND (reference sequence). DNA of the CDR3: TGTGCCAGTGCCCCAGGAGCGGGGGTAGCGGAGCAGTTCTTC. Amino acid sequence: CASAPGAGVAEQFF.

The chain carries TRBV29-1 and TRBJ2-1; D possibly corresponds to TRBD2 (5 bases). The CDR3 has 13 amino acids. V lost 6 bases to trimming and J lost 3 bases, with 12 bases between them. The germline V gene has CDR1 SQVTM and CDR2 ANQGSEA. The CDR3 coding sequence is TGCAGCGTGAGGGAAACGGGCTACAATGAGCAGTTCTTC. Translated, it gives CSVRETGYNEQFF.

This chain connects TRBV5-4 to TRBJ2-7; 7 bases fit TRBD1. The germline gives CDR1 SGHNT, CDR2 YYREEE (reference sequence). CDR3 size: 15 residues. The V segment lost 4 bases and the J segment 4 bases; nucleotides outside the gene matches: 11. The CDR3 coding sequence is TGTGCCAGCAGCGATAGAACAGGGGCCTCATACGAGCAGTACTTC. Its protein is CASSDRTGASYEQYF. Full variable domain (remainder filled in from reference TRBV5-4 and TRBJ2-7): ETGVTQSPTHLIKTRGQQVTLRCSSQSGHNTVSWYQQALGQGPQFIFQYYREEENGRGNFPPRFSGLQFPNYSSELNVNALELDDSALYLCASSDRTGASYEQYFGPGTRLTVT.

J is TRBJ2-1 and V is TRBV5-4; 7 bases are a match to TRBD2. Per the germline V gene, CDR1 is SGHNT and CDR2 is YYREEE (reference sequence). This CDR3 has 14 residues. Losses at the gene ends were 4 bases for V and 9 bases for J; bases not matched to a gene: 10. The CDR3 DNA is TGTGCCAGCAGCCCTGGGGGAGGGAAGGGTGAGCAGTTCTTC. It translates to CASSPGGGKGEQFF. Full variable domain (remainder filled in from reference TRBV5-4 and TRBJ2-1): ETGVTQSPTHLIKTRGQQVTLRCSSQSGHNTVSWYQQALGQGPQFIFQYYREEENGRGNFPPRFSGLQFPNYSSELNVNALELDDSALYLCASSPGGGKGEQFFGPGTRLTVL.

In DNA, the CDR3 is TGTGCCAGTAGTACAACGGGACAGGGGGCAGGAAACACCATATATTTT. Translating gives CASSTTGQGAGNTIYF. The chain links TRBV19 to TRBJ1-3; 12 bases match TRBD1. The CDR3 has 16 residues. Germline V gene data show CDR1 as LNHDA and CDR2 as SQIVND (reference sequence). The junction had 5 bases not matched to a gene; V was cut back by 4 bases and J by 4 bases.

The chain has TRBV6-2 or TRBV6-3 and TRBJ1-5, with D perhaps TRBD1 (5 bases). Trimming stripped 2 bases from V and 4 bases from J, with 15 bases between. Germline V gene lookup returns CDR1 MNHEY and CDR2 SVGEGT. The CDR3 is 16 residues long. CDR3 in amino acids: CASSYALAQGNQPQHF. The CDR3 DNA sequence: TGTGCCAGCAGTTACGCCTTGGCCCAGGGTAATCAGCCCCAGCATTTT.

This clone has just one count. The chain employs TRBV6-5 and TRBJ1-2; D is unresolved. V lost 7 bases and J 2 bases, leaving 11 bases between the germline ends. This CDR3 contains 13 residues. Germline values: CDR1 MNHEY, CDR2 SVGAGI. CDR3 DNA sequence: TGTGCCAGCACCATTCAGTTGAACTATGGCTACACCTTC. Amino acid sequence: CASTIQLNYGYTF.

The CDR3 DNA follows: TGTGCCAGCAGCGGACAGTATAATGGAAACACCATATATTTT. The encoded protein is CASSGQYNGNTIYF. V gene TRBV9 combines with J gene TRBJ1-3, with D possibly being TRBD1 (5 bases). Per the germline V gene, CDR1 is SGDLS and CDR2 is YYNGEE. This CDR3 is built from 14 residues. V was clipped by 3 bases and J by 3 bases, with 10 bases between them.

The chain joins TRBV6-6 to TRBJ2-2, with 9 bases that match TRBD2. The CDR3 extends over 19 amino acids. V lost 5 bases, J lost 1 base, and 14 bases stayed unmatched. Germline-derived CDR1 and CDR2 are MNHNY and SVGAGI (reference sequence). CDR3 residues: CASSPGLAENPWNTGELFF. In DNA form, the CDR3 reads TGTGCCAGCAGTCCGGGACTAGCAGAGAATCCCTGGAACACCGGGGAGCTGTTTTTT.

The chain couples TRBV6-5 to TRBJ2-7; 8 bases agree with TRBD1. Losses at the gene ends were 6 bases for V and 4 bases for J; bases not matched to a gene: 8. The CDR3 consists of 14 residues. In germline, CDR1 is MNHEY, CDR2 SVGAGI. The CDR3 DNA is TGTGCCAGCAGGAGAGGGACAGGTATATACGAGCAGTACTTC. The encoded protein is CASRRGTGIYEQYF.

The CDR3, as DNA: TGTGCCAGTAGTAGTGACAGTAGCAATCAGCCCCAGCATTTT. This encodes CASSSDSSNQPQHF. The V and J genes are TRBV19 and TRBJ1-5; weak D call: TRBD1 (5 bases). The CDR3 loop spans 14 amino acids. Trimming cost V 4 bases and J 0 bases, with 7 bases left between them. Germline loops: CDR1 LNHDA, CDR2 SQIVND (reference sequence).